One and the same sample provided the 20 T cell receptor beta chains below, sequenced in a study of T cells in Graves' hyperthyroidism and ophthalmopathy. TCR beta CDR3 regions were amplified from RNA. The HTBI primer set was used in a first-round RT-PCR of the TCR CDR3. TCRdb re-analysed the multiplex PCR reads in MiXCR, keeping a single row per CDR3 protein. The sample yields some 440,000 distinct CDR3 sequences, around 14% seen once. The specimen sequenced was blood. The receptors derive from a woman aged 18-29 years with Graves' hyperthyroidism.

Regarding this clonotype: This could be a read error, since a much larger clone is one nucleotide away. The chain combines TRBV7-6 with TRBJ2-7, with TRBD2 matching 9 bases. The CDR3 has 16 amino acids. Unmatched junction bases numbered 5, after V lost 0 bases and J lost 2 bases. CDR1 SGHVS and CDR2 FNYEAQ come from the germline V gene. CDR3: CASSLAGASGTYEQYF. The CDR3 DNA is TGTGCCAGCAGCTTAGCGGGGGCTAGCGGGACCTACGAGCAGTACTTC.

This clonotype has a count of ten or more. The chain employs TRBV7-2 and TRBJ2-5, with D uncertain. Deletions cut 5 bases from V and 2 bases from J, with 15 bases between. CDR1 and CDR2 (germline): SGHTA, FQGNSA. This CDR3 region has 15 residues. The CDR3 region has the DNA TGTGCCAGCAGCACAAACCGGGCCCCGCAAGAGACCCAGTACTTC. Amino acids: CASSTNRAPQETQYF.

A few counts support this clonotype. CDR3 nucleotide sequence: TGCGCCAGCAGCTTGGACGGGACCTATAATGAAAAACTGTTTTTT. Translated: CASSLDGTYNEKLFF. The rearrangement uses TRBV5-1 and TRBJ1-4, with D possibly matching TRBD1 (5 bases). The germline CDR1 and CDR2 sequences are SGHRS and YFSETQ. V was shortened by 0 bases and J by 4 bases, with 10 bases between the two germline ends. The CDR3 sequence is 15 residues long.

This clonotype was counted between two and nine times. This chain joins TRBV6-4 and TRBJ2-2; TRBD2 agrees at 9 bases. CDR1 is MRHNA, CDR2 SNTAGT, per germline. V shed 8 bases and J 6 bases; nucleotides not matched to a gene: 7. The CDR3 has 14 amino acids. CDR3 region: CASGVAGDAGELFF. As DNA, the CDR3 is TGTGCCAGCGGAGTAGCGGGGGACGCCGGGGAGCTGTTTTTT.

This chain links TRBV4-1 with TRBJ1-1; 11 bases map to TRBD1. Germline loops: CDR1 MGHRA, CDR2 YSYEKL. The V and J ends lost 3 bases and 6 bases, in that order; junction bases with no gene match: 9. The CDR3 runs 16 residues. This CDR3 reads CASSQGPGTGGSEAFF. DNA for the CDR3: TGCGCCAGCAGCCAGGGTCCCGGGACAGGGGGGTCTGAAGCTTTCTTT.

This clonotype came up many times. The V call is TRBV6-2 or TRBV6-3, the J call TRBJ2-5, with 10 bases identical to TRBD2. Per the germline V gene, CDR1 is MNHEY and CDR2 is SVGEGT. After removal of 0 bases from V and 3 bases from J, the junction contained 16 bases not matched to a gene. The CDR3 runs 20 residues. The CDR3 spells CASSYSMSQSNLAGEETQYF. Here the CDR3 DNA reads TGTGCCAGCAGTTACTCGATGTCACAGTCCAACCTAGCGGGGGAAGAGACCCAGTACTTC.

The CDR3 loop reads CASSVYGQNEQFF. The CDR3 nucleotides are TGTGCCAGCAGCGTATACGGACAGAATGAGCAGTTCTTC. The chain couples TRBV9 to TRBJ2-1; tentative D call: TRBD1 (6 bases). Deletions cut 1 base from V and 7 bases from J, with 9 bases between. From germline, CDR1 is SGDLS and CDR2 YYNGEE. This CDR3 spans 13 amino acids.

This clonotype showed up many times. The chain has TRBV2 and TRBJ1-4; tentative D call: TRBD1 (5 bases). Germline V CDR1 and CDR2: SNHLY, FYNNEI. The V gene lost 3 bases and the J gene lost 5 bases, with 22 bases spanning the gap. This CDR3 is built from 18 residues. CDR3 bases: TGTGCCAGCAGTGAGGTTCTCGGGGGAGGGAGAGAGAATGAAAAACTGTTTTTT. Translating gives CASSEVLGGGRENEKLFF.

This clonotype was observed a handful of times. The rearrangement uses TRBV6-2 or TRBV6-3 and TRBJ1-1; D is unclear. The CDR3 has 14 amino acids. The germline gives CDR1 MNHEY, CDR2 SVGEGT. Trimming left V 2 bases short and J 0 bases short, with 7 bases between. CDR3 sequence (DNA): TGTGCCAGCAGTTACCCAACAATGAACACTGAAGCTTTCTTT. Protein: CASSYPTMNTEAFF.

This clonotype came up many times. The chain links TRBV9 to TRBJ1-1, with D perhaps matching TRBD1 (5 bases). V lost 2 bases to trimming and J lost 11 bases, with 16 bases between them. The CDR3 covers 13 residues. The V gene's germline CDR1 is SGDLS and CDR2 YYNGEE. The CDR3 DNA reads TGTGCCAGCAGCGTGGGCCAGGGCGGGTCGGCTTTCTTT. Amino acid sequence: CASSVGQGGSAFF.

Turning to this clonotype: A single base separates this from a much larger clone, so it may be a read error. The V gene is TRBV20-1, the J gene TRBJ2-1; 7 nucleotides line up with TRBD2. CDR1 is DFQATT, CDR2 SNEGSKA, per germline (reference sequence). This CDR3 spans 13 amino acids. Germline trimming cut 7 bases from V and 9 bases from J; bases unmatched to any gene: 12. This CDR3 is CSGGGPGDSEQFF. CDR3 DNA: TGCAGTGGGGGAGGGCCTGGGGATAGTGAGCAGTTCTTC.

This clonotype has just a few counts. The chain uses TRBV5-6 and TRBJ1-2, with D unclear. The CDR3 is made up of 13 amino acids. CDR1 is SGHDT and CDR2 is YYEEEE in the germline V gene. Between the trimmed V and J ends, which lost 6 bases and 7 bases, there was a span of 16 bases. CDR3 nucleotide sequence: TGTGCCAGCACAGGAATCGGGAGATCTGGCTACACCTTC. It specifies CASTGIGRSGYTF.

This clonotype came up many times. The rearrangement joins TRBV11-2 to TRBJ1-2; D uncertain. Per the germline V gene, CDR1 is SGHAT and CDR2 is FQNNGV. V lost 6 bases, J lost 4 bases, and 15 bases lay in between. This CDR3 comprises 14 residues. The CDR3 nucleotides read TGTGCCAGCAGTGGAACGCAGTCCCCCTATGGCTACACCTTC. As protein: CASSGTQSPYGYTF.

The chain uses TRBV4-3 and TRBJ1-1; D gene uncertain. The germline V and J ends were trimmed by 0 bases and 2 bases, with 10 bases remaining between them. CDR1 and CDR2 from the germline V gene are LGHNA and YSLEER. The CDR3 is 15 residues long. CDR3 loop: CASSQDSDSNTEAFF. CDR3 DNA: TGCGCCAGCAGCCAAGATTCCGATAGTAACACTGAAGCTTTCTTT.

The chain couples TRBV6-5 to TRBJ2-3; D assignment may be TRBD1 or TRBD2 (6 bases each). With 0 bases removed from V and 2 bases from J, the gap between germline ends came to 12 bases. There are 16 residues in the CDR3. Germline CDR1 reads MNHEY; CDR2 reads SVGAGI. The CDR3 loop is CASSYSKGGSTDTQYF. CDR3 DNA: TGTGCCAGCAGTTACTCGAAGGGGGGCTCCACAGATACGCAGTATTTT.

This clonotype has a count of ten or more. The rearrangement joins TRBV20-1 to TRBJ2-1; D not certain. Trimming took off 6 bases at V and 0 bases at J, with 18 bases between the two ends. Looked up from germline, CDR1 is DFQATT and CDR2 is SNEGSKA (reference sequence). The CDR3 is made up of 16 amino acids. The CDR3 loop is CSANPDVSSSYNEQFF. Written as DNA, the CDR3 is TGCAGTGCCAACCCTGATGTCTCGAGCTCCTACAATGAGCAGTTCTTC.

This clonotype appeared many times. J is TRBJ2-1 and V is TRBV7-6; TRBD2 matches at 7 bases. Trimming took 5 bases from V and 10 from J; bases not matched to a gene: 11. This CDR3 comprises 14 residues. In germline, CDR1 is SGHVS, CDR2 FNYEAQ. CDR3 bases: TGTGCCAGCAGCCCCGGGACTACCCGTGGGGAGCAGTTCTTC. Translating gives CASSPGTTRGEQFF. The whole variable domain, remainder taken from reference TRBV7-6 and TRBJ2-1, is GAGVSQSPRYKVTKRGQDVALRCDPISGHVSLYWYRQALGQGPEFLTYFNYEAQQDKSGLPNDRFSAERPEGSISTLTIQRTEQRDSAMYRCASSPGTTRGEQFFGPGTRLTVL.

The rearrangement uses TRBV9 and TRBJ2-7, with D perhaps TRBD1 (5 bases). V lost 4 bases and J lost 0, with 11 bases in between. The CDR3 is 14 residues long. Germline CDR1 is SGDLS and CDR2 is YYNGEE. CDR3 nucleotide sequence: TGTGCCAGCAGCCTAAATGGGGCCTCCTACGAGCAGTACTTC. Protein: CASSLNGASYEQYF.

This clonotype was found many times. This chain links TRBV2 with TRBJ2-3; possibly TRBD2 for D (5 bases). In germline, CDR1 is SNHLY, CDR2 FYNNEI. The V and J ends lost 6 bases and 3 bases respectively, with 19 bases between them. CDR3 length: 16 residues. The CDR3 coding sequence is TGTGCCAGCAGCCGGCGGGCGGTGCGTGTGACAGATACGCAGTATTTT. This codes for CASSRRAVRVTDTQYF.

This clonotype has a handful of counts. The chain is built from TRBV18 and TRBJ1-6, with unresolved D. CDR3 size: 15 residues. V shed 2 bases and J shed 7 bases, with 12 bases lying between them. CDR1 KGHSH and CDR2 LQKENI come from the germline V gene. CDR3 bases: TGTGCCAGCTCACCAGGGGAACGAAGCAATTCACCCCTCCACTTT. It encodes CASSPGERSNSPLHF.